This TCR beta chain appears in the sequencing data of a study of cytomegalovirus exposure and HLA in healthy donors. Trimming removed 5 bases from V and 6 bases from J; junction bases left unmatched: 6. CDR3 length equals 14 residues. Per germline, CDR1 SGHTA and CDR2 FQGNSA. The repertoire was sequenced with immunoSEQ multiplex PCR; TCRdb's copy has only in-frame clones and lacks some. The table includes some 84,000 clones, just over 90% detected once. Sequenced sample: PBMCs. The receptor's source is a young man in good health and CMV-seronegative. The chain couples TRBV7-2 to TRBJ2-1, with 8 bases matching TRBD2. The CDR3 coding sequence is TGTGCCAGCAGCCGTACTAGCGGACTCAATGAGCAGTTCTTC. This sequence encodes CASSRTSGLNEQFF.